This T cell receptor (beta chain) originates from a study of blood T cell repertoires in COVID-19. At the level of the study: Material from acute and convalescent COVID-19 was sourced from the United States, Italy and Spain. In each case, the material was cDNA or gDNA derived from T cells, B-cell-depleted T cells, or PBMCs.

Measured with immunoSEQ multiplex PCR; TCRdb has only the in-frame clones, and not every one. The table records over 200,000 clones, roughly 87% of them present only once. This clone showed up just once. Germline-derived CDR1 and CDR2 are MGHRA and YSYEKL. This CDR3 spans 17 amino acids. V gave up 4 bases and J gave up 3 bases; unmatched junction bases: 13. The sequencing input was peripheral blood. This rearrangement joins TRBV4-1 to TRBJ2-7; 9 bases fit TRBD2. The receptor comes from a woman between 18 and 29 years old who had recovered from COVID-19. The CDR3 sequence: CASSPPSFLAGYYEQYF. The DNA for the CDR3 is TGCGCCAGCAGCCCCCCAAGCTTTCTAGCGGGGTACTACGAGCAGTACTTC.